These 26 T cell receptor beta chains came from one sample sequenced in a study of blood T cell repertoires in COVID-19. Repertoires were generated with immunoSEQ multiplex PCR, while TCRdb's copy carries only in-frame clones and drops some. The table shows about 50,000 clones, with 70% to 85% occurring only once. Sequencing was performed on peripheral blood. These receptors were collected from a man aged 55 to 70 with acute or convalescent COVID-19.

The gene calls are TRBV5-1 and TRBJ2-7; 7 nucleotides line up with TRBD1. The CDR3 contains 14 residues. The ends lost 4 bases at V and 0 bases at J; junction bases unmatched: 4. In germline, CDR1 is SGHRS, CDR2 YFSETQ. The CDR3 DNA follows: TGCGCCAGCAGCCAGGACAGGACCTCCTACGAGCAGTACTTC. Translation gives CASSQDRTSYEQYF.

This chain connects TRBV10-3 to TRBJ2-1; 14 bases line up with TRBD2. This CDR3 is built from 13 residues. The germline V gene has CDR1 ENHRY and CDR2 SYGVKD. Trimming took 8 bases from V and 11 from J; bases not matched to a gene: 5. CDR3 sequence (DNA): TGTGCCATCCGAGGACTAGCGGGGGGCCAGCAGTTCTTC. Translated, it gives CAIRGLAGGQQFF.

CDR3 sequence reads: CASRMGQLNTGELFF. In DNA, the CDR3 is TGTGCCAGTAGGATGGGGCAGCTTAACACCGGGGAGCTGTTTTTT. The chain combines TRBV19 with TRBJ2-2; D perhaps matches TRBD1 (5 bases). V gave up 6 bases and J gave up 2 bases, with 13 bases separating them. Germline lookup yields CDR1 LNHDA and CDR2 SQIVND (reference sequence). This CDR3 comprises 15 residues.

The sample holds one count of this clone. The chain employs TRBV6-5 and TRBJ1-2, with D unresolved. The CDR3 runs 15 residues. The germline V and J ends were trimmed by 0 bases and 4 bases, with 12 bases remaining between them. Germline V CDR1 and CDR2: MNHEY, SVGAGI. As DNA, the CDR3 is TGTGCCAGCAGTTACTCAACGGGGTCAGGCTATGGCTACACCTTC. It specifies CASSYSTGSGYGYTF.

This clone was picked up one time. The rearrangement uses TRBV19 and TRBJ2-7, with 8 positions matching TRBD1. The V gene's germline CDR1 is LNHDA and CDR2 SQIVND (reference sequence). The CDR3 extends over 17 amino acids. V trimming: 1 base; J trimming: 2 bases; junction bases outside the gene matches: 10. The CDR3 bases are TGTGCCAGTAGTATAGGTGGAGGACAGGGCAGAACCTACGAGCAGTACTTC. This translates into CASSIGGGQGRTYEQYF.

This chain connects TRBV18 to TRBJ1-1; TRBD1 aligns across 10 bases. This CDR3 contains 16 residues. Looked up from germline, CDR1 is KGHSH and CDR2 is LQKENI. Germline trimming cut 2 bases from V and 3 bases from J; bases unmatched to any gene: 6. CDR3: CASSPFHGTGDTEAFF. CDR3 nucleotide sequence: TGTGCCAGCTCACCATTCCACGGGACAGGGGACACTGAAGCTTTCTTT. The full variable domain, rest sourced from reference TRBV18 and TRBJ1-1, is NAGVMQNPRHLVRRRGQEARLRCSPMKGHSHVYWYRQLPEEGLKFMVYLQKENIIDESGMPKERFSAEFPKEGPSILRIQQVVRGDSAAYFCASSPFHGTGDTEAFFGQGTRLTVV.

The sample holds one count of this clone. V and J are TRBV15 and TRBJ1-6; 7 bases are shared with TRBD1. The V and J ends lost 0 bases and 3 bases, in that order; junction bases with no gene match: 2. The CDR3 extends over 16 amino acids. Germline loops: CDR1 LNHNV, CDR2 YYDKDF (reference sequence). Here the CDR3 reads CATSRDGQVYNSPLHF. The CDR3 bases are TGTGCCACCAGCAGAGACGGACAGGTCTATAATTCACCCCTCCACTTT.

V and J are TRBV4-3 and TRBJ1-2; 7 bases line up with TRBD1. Germline V lookup: CDR1 LGHNA, CDR2 YSLEER. V lost 1 base, J lost 8 bases, and 7 bases stayed unmatched. This CDR3 comprises 14 residues. The CDR3 reads CASSQVGDREGYTF. CDR3 coding DNA: TGCGCCAGCAGCCAAGTCGGAGACAGGGAAGGCTACACCTTC.

CDR3 in DNA: TGTGCCAGCAGCCTACAGGTGGTGAACACTGAAGCTTTCTTT. Protein: CASSLQVVNTEAFF. V and J are TRBV14 and TRBJ1-1, with a possible D match to TRBD1 (5 bases). V lost 4 bases and J 0 bases, leaving 9 bases between the germline ends. The germline V gene encodes CDR1 SGHDN and CDR2 FVKESK. This CDR3 has 14 amino acids.

V is TRBV7-8 and J is TRBJ1-2; perhaps TRBD1 as D (5 bases). The germline CDR1 and CDR2 sequences are SGHVS and FQNEAQ. The CDR3 spans 16 residues. V lost 1 base to trimming and J lost 6 bases, with 18 bases between them. The CDR3 DNA follows: TGTGCCAGCAGCTTAGGTCCGGGTTTCAGGGTGGATGGCTACACCTTC. Residues: CASSLGPGFRVDGYTF.

The V gene is TRBV7-3, the J gene TRBJ1-2; D not certain. The V end lost 2 bases, the J end lost 4 bases, and 8 bases lay between the germline ends. CDR3 length equals 13 residues. CDR1 and CDR2 from the germline V gene are SGHTA and FQGTGA. CDR3 sequence reads: CASSLGGFYGYTF. In nucleotides, the CDR3 is TGTGCCAGCAGCTTAGGCGGCTTCTATGGCTACACCTTC.

This chain connects TRBV7-9 to TRBJ1-3, with a tentative D call TRBD1 (5 bases). Germline V gene sequence: CDR1 SEHNR, CDR2 FQNEAQ (reference sequence). CDR3 length: 15 residues. Trimming pared 4 bases from V and 2 bases from J, leaving 12 bases between. The CDR3 sequence: CASSSRTGAGNTIYF. Written as DNA, the CDR3 is TGTGCCAGCAGCTCCCGTACGGGGGCTGGAAACACCATATATTTT. The full variable domain, its missing parts supplied by reference TRBV7-9 and TRBJ1-3, is DTGVSQNPRHKITKRGQNVTFRCDPISEHNRLYWYRQTLGQGPEFLTYFQNEAQLEKSRLLSDRFSAERPKGSFSTLEIQRTEQGDSAMYLCASSSRTGAGNTIYFGEGSWLTVV.

J is TRBJ2-3 and V is TRBV10-3, with TRBD2 as a possible D gene (5 bases). Trimming removed 2 bases from V and 4 bases from J, with 10 bases in between. CDR1 ENHRY and CDR2 SYGVKD come from the germline V gene. The CDR3 totals 14 residues. CDR3 protein: CAISEGLEADTQYF. The CDR3 nucleotides are TGTGCCATCAGTGAGGGACTGGAGGCAGATACGCAGTATTTT.

This sequence joins TRBV5-1 and TRBJ2-7; 9 nucleotides agree with TRBD1. Germline V gene lookup returns CDR1 SGHRS and CDR2 YFSETQ. CDR3 length: 14 residues. The ends lost 4 bases at V and 3 bases at J; junction bases unmatched: 5. The CDR3: CASSLMGQGYEQYF. The CDR3 DNA follows: TGCGCCAGCAGCCTAATGGGACAGGGCTACGAGCAGTACTTC.

V is TRBV3-1 (or the pseudogene TRBV3-2) and J is TRBJ1-1, with TRBD1 matching over 7 bases. The germline gives CDR1 LGHDT, CDR2 YNNKEL (reference sequence). This CDR3 is 14 amino acids long. Losses at the gene ends were 4 bases for V and 1 base for J; bases not matched to a gene: 3. The CDR3 DNA reads as TGTGCCAGCAGCCGCCGGACAGGGAACACTGAAGCTTTCTTT. It specifies CASSRRTGNTEAFF.

The rearrangement links TRBV30 to TRBJ1-1, with D perhaps matching TRBD1 (5 bases). Germline V gene data show CDR1 as GTSNPN and CDR2 as SVGIG (reference sequence). Trimming cost V 4 bases and J 3 bases, with 9 bases left between them. The CDR3 has 12 residues. This chain's CDR3 is CAWNGGYTEAFF. CDR3 sequence (DNA): TGTGCCTGGAACGGGGGATACACTGAAGCTTTCTTT. The full variable domain, its missing parts supplied by reference TRBV30 and TRBJ1-1, is SQTIHQWPATLVQPVGSPLSLECTVEGTSNPNLYWYRQAAGRGLQLLFYSVGIGQISSEVPQNLSASRPQDRQFILSSKKLLLSDSGFYLCAWNGGYTEAFFGQGTRLTVV.

This clone was counted only a few times. This chain uses TRBV6-5 with TRBJ1-3; 10 bases match TRBD1. V lost 6 bases, J lost 6 bases, and 5 bases stayed unmatched. This CDR3 spans 14 amino acids. The germline gives CDR1 MNHEY, CDR2 SVGAGI. The CDR3 sequence: CASSSGQGENTIYF. The CDR3 DNA is TGTGCCAGCAGCTCCGGACAGGGGGAAAACACCATATATTTT.

This clone occurred once. DNA of the CDR3: TGCGCCAGCAGCCGGGCGGGGACCTCCTACGAGCAGTACTTC. It translates to CASSRAGTSYEQYF. The chain links TRBV4-1 to TRBJ2-7, with D maybe TRBD2 (6 bases). This CDR3 region has 14 residues. V was trimmed by 4 bases and J by 0 bases, leaving 10 bases between them. Germline V gene data show CDR1 as MGHRA and CDR2 as YSYEKL.

The chain couples TRBV7-2 to TRBJ2-1; TRBD2 matches at 12 bases. V shed 5 bases, J shed 9 bases, and the junction held 17 bases outside the gene matches. From germline, CDR1 is SGHTA and CDR2 FQGNSA. The CDR3 totals 18 residues. The CDR3 reads CASSPETSGGPWGTEQFF. The CDR3 DNA reads TGTGCCAGCAGCCCCGAAACTAGCGGGGGGCCCTGGGGCACTGAGCAGTTCTTC.

This rearrangement joins TRBV4-1 to TRBJ2-6, with D possibly TRBD1 on 6 matching bases. V lost 5 bases to trimming and J lost 8 bases, with 10 bases between them. Germline V gene sequence: CDR1 MGHRA, CDR2 YSYEKL. CDR3 length: 13 amino acids. The CDR3 region is CASSTTGSNVLTF. For the CDR3, the DNA is TGCGCCAGCAGCACTACAGGGTCCAACGTCCTGACTTTC.

The chain links TRBV5-1 to TRBJ2-2, with D possibly being TRBD1 (5 bases). Germline lookup yields CDR1 SGHRS and CDR2 YFSETQ. The CDR3 totals 14 residues. The V end lost 3 bases, the J end lost 1 base, and 7 bases lay between the germline ends. CDR3 loop: CASSSQGNTGELFF. The CDR3 region has the DNA TGCGCCAGCAGCTCCCAGGGGAACACCGGGGAGCTGTTTTTT.

V gene TRBV6-2 or TRBV6-3 combines with J gene TRBJ2-1, with 7 bases identical to TRBD2. With V trimmed by 0 bases and J by 3 bases, 2 bases remained unmatched. The CDR3 is 15 residues long. Germline V gene data show CDR1 as MNHEY and CDR2 as SVGEGT. The CDR3: CASSYSGGNYNEQFF. As DNA, the CDR3 is TGTGCCAGCAGTTACTCCGGGGGGAACTACAATGAGCAGTTCTTC.

V usage is TRBV28 and J usage is TRBJ1-5; D gene unclear. The V gene lost 8 bases and the J gene lost 0 bases, with 11 bases spanning the gap. This CDR3 has 14 residues. Germline values: CDR1 MDHEN, CDR2 SYDVKM. The DNA for the CDR3 is TGTGCCAGCGGGCCTTCTAATAGCAATCAGCCCCAGCATTTT. This codes for CASGPSNSNQPQHF.

The V gene is TRBV5-4, the J gene TRBJ2-4; weak D call: TRBD2 (7 bases). The CDR3 spans 15 residues. Germline assignment: CDR1 SGHNT and CDR2 YYREEE (reference sequence). Trimming pared 4 bases from V and 4 bases from J, leaving 15 bases between. Here the CDR3 DNA reads TGTGCCAGCAGCCCCGGAGGGGGGGAAAAAAACATTCAGTACTTC. Protein sequence: CASSPGGGEKNIQYF.

This chain links TRBV19 with TRBJ1-3; weak D call: TRBD1 (6 bases). CDR1 and CDR2 from the germline V gene are LNHDA and SQIVND (reference sequence). With 3 bases removed from V and 0 bases from J, the gap between germline ends came to 15 bases. CDR3 length equals 17 residues. CDR3 in DNA: TGTGCCAGTAGTATCGTTCAGGGGCTCAGCTCTGGAAACACCATATATTTT. It specifies CASSIVQGLSSGNTIYF. Combining the CDR3 with reference TRBV19 and TRBJ1-3 gives the whole variable domain DGGITQSPKYLFRKEGQNVTLSCEQNLNHDAMYWYRQDPGQGLRLIYYSQIVNDFQKGDIAEGYSVSREKKESFPLTVTSAQKNPTAFYLCASSIVQGLSSGNTIYFGEGSWLTVV.

This clone was observed once. At the DNA level, this CDR3 is encoded by other sequences in the same sample as well. CDR3 in amino acids: CASSVGQGTYEQYF. The DNA for the CDR3 is TGTGCCAGCAGCGTAGGACAGGGAACCTACGAGCAGTACTTC. This chain links TRBV9 with TRBJ2-7; 7 bases are shared with TRBD1. V dropped 0 bases and J dropped 2; count of bases not matched to a gene: 2. CDR3 length: 14 amino acids. The germline V gene encodes CDR1 SGDLS and CDR2 YYNGEE.